The clone carrying this TCR beta chain was seen repeatedly, ten times or more. Original analysis: Reference gene primer amplification in the assay estimated nucleated cell counts. Data came from immunoSEQ multiplex PCR; TCRdb stores just in-frame clones and leaves some out. V and J calls and clone size follow that table, whereas D and trimming were derived from the DNA. The sample lists 110,000 to 150,000 clones, 70% to 90% occurring once. The data belong to a study of blood T cell repertoires in COVID-19. This CDR3 region has 15 residues. Germline V gene data show CDR1 as MNHNS and CDR2 as SASEGT. Trimming pared 3 bases from V and 4 bases from J, leaving 15 bases between.

The clonotype comes from a woman between 40 and 50 years old who had recovered from COVID-19. Sample: PBMCs or T cells enriched from blood (not recorded which). This chain connects TRBV6-1 to TRBJ1-2; D is possibly TRBD1 (6 bases). CDR3 bases: TGTGCCAGCAGTGAGTTTACAGGGAAGATCTATGGCTACACCTTC. Translation: CASSEFTGKIYGYTF.